The source of this T cell receptor beta chain is a study of tumor-infiltrating lymphocytes in primary liver carcinoma. Turning to the study itself: Those sampled were patients whose primary liver carcinoma was treated by surgical resection. Subjects consisted of male and female patients aged 30 to 69 years. Each of the growths was stage T1-T3 N0M0, extending about 4.2 to 11 cm across. Overall study results and limits: Top-250-clone fractions were significantly higher in tumors than in blood (p = 0.039).

About this clonotype itself: Its antigen remains unknown.

The study extracted blood RNA from unsorted whole blood and also extracted germline DNA. J lost 2 bases, V lost 1 base, and 6 bases had no gene match. Germline CDR1 MGHRA, CDR2 YSYEKL. CDR3 length: 17 amino acids. The researchers produced TCR beta cDNA from about 510 ng total RNA with a constant-region primer. Three rounds of nested multiplex PCR with slightly modified ARM-PCR produced TCR beta libraries. Two initial PCR rounds of around 10 cycles each paired TRBV1-TRBV30 forward primers with a C-beta reverse primer. TCRdb reprocessed the multiplex PCR reads with MiXCR, giving one entry per CDR3 protein. Among a few hundred thousand distinct CDR3 sequences listed, around 50% were seen once.

The sequence came from a woman in her thirties with primary liver carcinoma and hepatitis B virus infection. The sequenced sample consisted of peripheral blood. This chain links TRBV4-1 with TRBJ2-7, with 12 positions matching TRBD1. The CDR3 reads CASSQVGTGGAAYEQYF. The CDR3 region has the DNA TGCGCCAGCAGCCAAGTGGGGACAGGGGGCGCAGCCTACGAGCAGTACTTC.